This T cell receptor (beta chain) is drawn from a study of OX40 agonist ivuxolimab in advanced cancers. Whole-study context: Administration of intravenous ivuxolimab to patients occurred every 2 weeks at 0.01 to 10 mg/kg. Every patient in dose escalation had hepatocellular carcinoma, melanoma, renal cell or head and neck cancer. Two cutaneous melanoma patients and one hepatocellular carcinoma patient, three in all, had partial responses. Findings of the study overall: Certain nonresponders additionally had low normalized T-cell clonal expansion.

The assay was immunoSEQ multiplex PCR, and TCRdb's table has in-frame clones only and misses some. The sample consists of tens of thousands of clones, approximately 90% of them appearing once. This clone is medium-sized within its sample. The target antigen is unknown. This CDR3 is built from 10 residues. The V end lost 7 bases, the J end lost 12 bases, and 12 bases lay between the germline ends. Germline CDR1 LNHDA, CDR2 SQIVND (reference sequence). The chain uses TRBV19 and TRBJ1-1, with a tentative D call TRBD1 (5 bases). Sample: CD4+ or CD8+ T cells sorted from blood, taken in a trial of the OX40 agonist ivuxolimab. This receptor was obtained from an adult with an advanced solid tumor such as melanoma, head and neck, liver or kidney cancer. This chain's CDR3 is CASTDSQTFF. CDR3 DNA sequence: TGTGCCAGTACAGACAGCCAGACTTTCTTT.